The 16 T cell receptor beta chains presented below share a single source sample, sequenced in a study of T-cell reconstitution after alpha-beta-depleted transplantation in children. As it was prepared, the TCRbeta library received unique molecular identifiers. One entry per CDR3 protein, called by TCRdb with MiXCR from the PCR reads. The table has about 980,000 distinct CDR3 sequences, under 30% seen once. This specimen was PBMCs, mostly from graft donor cells, taken 360 days after TCRalphabeta/CD19-depleted stem cell transplant. These receptors originate from a boy less than two years old who had a stem cell transplant for SCID, so the T cells may come from the graft donor.

There are a few counts of this clonotype. The chain links TRBV10-3 to TRBJ1-5; perhaps TRBD1 as D (5 bases). Germline CDR1 is ENHRY and CDR2 is SYGVKD. This CDR3 contains 15 residues. V was cut by 2 bases and J by 2 bases, with 10 bases left in between. This CDR3 reads CAISEGGGGNQPQHF. Written as DNA, the CDR3 is TGTGCCATCAGTGAGGGCGGGGGTGGCAATCAGCCCCAGCATTTT.

The count of this clonotype is one. The V call is TRBV4-1, the J call TRBJ1-5; D is unclear. The length of the CDR3 is 16 residues. V gave up 0 bases and J gave up 4 bases, with 13 bases separating them. CDR1 is MGHRA, CDR2 YSYEKL, per germline. CDR3 coding DNA: TGCGCCAGCAGCCAAGATCGAAGCAGGAGTAATCAGCCCCAGCATTTT. It is translated as CASSQDRSRSNQPQHF.

This clonotype was recorded a few times. The V call is TRBV7-8, the J call TRBJ1-1, with 8 bases lining up with TRBD1. The V gene end was trimmed by 5 bases and the J gene end by 0 bases; junction bases not matched to a gene: 5. From germline, CDR1 is SGHVS and CDR2 FQNEAQ. CDR3 length equals 15 residues. Here the CDR3 reads CASSGPGQVNTEAFF. For the CDR3, the DNA is TGTGCCAGCAGCGGACCGGGACAGGTGAACACTGAAGCTTTCTTT.

This clonotype was counted only a few times. V gene TRBV12-3 or TRBV12-4 combines with J gene TRBJ2-3; TRBD2 aligns across 7 bases. Germline trimming cut 3 bases from V and 2 bases from J; bases unmatched to any gene: 5. The CDR3 spans 15 residues. The CDR3 DNA is TGTGCCAGCAGTTTCTGGGGGGGGACCACAGATACGCAGTATTTT. Amino acid sequence: CASSFWGGTTDTQYF.

This chain links TRBV5-1 with TRBJ2-2, with 8 nucleotides matching TRBD2. CDR1 SGHRS and CDR2 YFSETQ come from the germline V gene. This CDR3 has 17 amino acids. The V segment lost 0 bases and the J segment 1 base; nucleotides outside the gene matches: 5. The CDR3 loop is CASSLASGRLNTGELFF. CDR3 bases: TGCGCCAGCAGCTTGGCTAGCGGGCGACTGAACACCGGGGAGCTGTTTTTT.

This clonotype was counted a few times. The gene calls are TRBV5-1 and TRBJ1-3; D unresolved. In germline, CDR1 is SGHRS, CDR2 YFSETQ. V lost 4 bases and J 0 bases, leaving 14 bases between the germline ends. The CDR3 runs to 16 residues. CDR3 loop: CASSVGGPSSGNTIYF. The CDR3 region has the DNA TGCGCCAGCAGCGTCGGCGGGCCTAGCTCTGGAAACACCATATATTTT.

V usage is TRBV7-8 and J usage is TRBJ2-7; D is possibly TRBD1 (5 bases). The V end was cut by 8 bases, the J end by 4 bases, with 15 bases between. The CDR3 totals 13 residues. Germline-derived CDR1 and CDR2 are SGHVS and FQNEAQ. This CDR3 reads CASAPDRLYEQYF. Here the CDR3 DNA reads TGTGCCAGCGCCCCTGACAGACTGTACGAGCAGTACTTC.

The table lists this clonotype with a few counts. The gene calls are TRBV6-1 and TRBJ1-1; 7 nucleotides match TRBD1. The length of the CDR3 is 13 residues. V lost 8 bases, J lost 0 bases, and 3 bases stayed unmatched. The germline gives CDR1 MNHNS, CDR2 SASEGT. The CDR3 sequence is CASRRGMNTEAFF. CDR3 nucleotide sequence: TGTGCCAGCCGCAGGGGGATGAACACTGAAGCTTTCTTT.

This chain joins TRBV20-1 and TRBJ2-7; a weak D match, TRBD2 (5 bases). The CDR3 covers 13 residues. V lost 8 bases to trimming and J lost 2 bases, with 16 bases between them. Germline V gene lookup returns CDR1 DFQATT and CDR2 SNEGSKA (reference sequence). Here the CDR3 DNA reads TGCAGTCAACATGGGAGCACTCCCTACGAGCAGTACTTC. Translation gives CSQHGSTPYEQYF.

The chain employs TRBV18 and TRBJ2-1, with D uncertain. The CDR3 spans 13 residues. Germline V gene lookup returns CDR1 KGHSH and CDR2 LQKENI. V was clipped by 6 bases and J by 5 bases, with 11 bases between them. Here the CDR3 reads CASSPARDNEQFF. The DNA of the CDR3 is TGTGCCAGCTCCCCCGCGCGAGACAATGAGCAGTTCTTC.

This clonotype showed up just a few times. The chain couples TRBV5-5 to TRBJ2-7; D unclear. The germline V gene encodes CDR1 SGHKS and CDR2 YYEKEE (reference sequence). The CDR3 totals 14 residues. V dropped 1 base and J dropped 0 bases, with 8 bases sitting between them. The DNA of the CDR3 is TGTGCCAGCAGCTTGATACAGCCCTCCTACGAGCAGTACTTC. Translated: CASSLIQPSYEQYF.

The sample holds many counts of this clonotype. The chain carries TRBV29-1 and TRBJ1-1; no reliable D call. Germline-derived CDR1 and CDR2 are SQVTM and ANQGSEA. V was clipped by 7 bases and J by 1 base, with 4 bases between them. This CDR3 has 10 residues. CDR3 sequence (DNA): TGCAGCGGGGGGAACACTGAAGCTTTCTTT. This gives the protein CSGGNTEAFF.

The V call is TRBV5-1, the J call TRBJ2-1, with TRBD1 matching 7 bases. The CDR3 covers 14 residues. The V and J ends lost 5 bases and 7 bases, in that order; junction bases with no gene match: 9. Germline CDR1 reads SGHRS; CDR2 reads YFSETQ. The CDR3 sequence is CASRLPGQPNEQFF. CDR3 DNA sequence: TGCGCCAGCAGGTTACCGGGACAGCCGAATGAGCAGTTCTTC. The whole variable domain, remainder taken from reference TRBV5-1 and TRBJ2-1, is KAGVTQTPRYLIKTRGQQVTLSCSPISGHRSVSWYQQTPGQGLQFLFEYFSETQRNKGNFPGRFSGRQFSNSRSEMNVSTLELGDSALYLCASRLPGQPNEQFFGPGTRLTVL.

This rearrangement joins TRBV20-1 to TRBJ2-5; D is ambiguous. The V and J ends lost 6 bases and 2 bases respectively, with 16 bases between them. The CDR3 consists of 14 residues. Germline V CDR1 and CDR2: DFQATT, SNEGSKA (reference sequence). The CDR3 nucleotides read TGCAGTGCGCCAACCCTAGATTTTCAAGAGACCCAGTACTTC. Its protein is CSAPTLDFQETQYF.

This chain connects TRBV11-2 to TRBJ2-3; 10 nucleotides line up with TRBD2. CDR3 length: 18 amino acids. Trimming at V came to 4 bases and at J to 1 base, leaving 11 bases not matched to a gene. Germline values: CDR1 SGHAT, CDR2 FQNNGV. The CDR3 nucleotides read TGTGCCAGCAGCTCAAGCTATGCCCTAGCGGGGGGCACAGATACGCAGTATTTT. It is translated as CASSSSYALAGGTDTQYF.

The V and J genes are TRBV12-3 or TRBV12-4 and TRBJ1-1; possible D gene TRBD1, 5 bases. The CDR3 is 14 amino acids. V lost 4 bases and J 3 bases, leaving 12 bases between the germline ends. The CDR3: CASSWGRRDTEAFF. The CDR3 nucleotides are TGTGCCAGCAGTTGGGGCAGGCGAGACACTGAAGCTTTCTTT.